The sequence of this T cell receptor beta chain was determined in a study of cytomegalovirus exposure and HLA in healthy donors. Study findings and constraints: Using the classifier, cytomegalovirus status was reportedly diagnosed with high specificity and sensitivity. Under in vitro conditions, a few CMV-associated chains were confirmed as specific for CMV antigens. The investigators catalogued 180 or so TCR beta chains as cytomegalovirus-associated. Within the 130 or so validation repertoires, first-cohort TCR clusters tended to co-occur, according to a later analysis.

Generated by immunoSEQ multiplex PCR, the TCRdb table keeps only in-frame clones and is missing some. The table has hundreds of thousands of clones, 70% to 90% seen once. Trimming at V came to 5 bases and at J to 6 bases, leaving 9 bases not matched to a gene. Germline V gives CDR1 GTSNPN, CDR2 SVGIG (reference sequence). CDR3 length equals 13 residues. This clone was seen a single time. Its specificity is unknown. The sequenced sample was PBMCs. The J gene is TRBJ2-7, the V gene TRBV30; 8 positions match TRBD1. The receptor's source is a woman between 18 and 29 years old in good health and CMV-seronegative. For the CDR3, the DNA is TGTGCCTGGGAGCCCTTTACAGGGGGCGAGCAGTACTTC. Translating gives CAWEPFTGGEQYF.